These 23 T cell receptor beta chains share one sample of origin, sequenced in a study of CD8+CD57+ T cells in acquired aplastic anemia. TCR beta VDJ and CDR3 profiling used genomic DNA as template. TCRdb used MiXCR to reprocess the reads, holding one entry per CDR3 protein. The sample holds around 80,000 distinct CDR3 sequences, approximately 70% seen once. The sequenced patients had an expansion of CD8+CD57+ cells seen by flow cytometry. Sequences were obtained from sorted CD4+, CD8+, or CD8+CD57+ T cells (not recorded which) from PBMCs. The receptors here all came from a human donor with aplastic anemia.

The CDR3 bases are TGTGCCAGCAGCTTAAGCGGGAGTAGCCACGAGCAGTACTTC. This gives the protein CASSLSGSSHEQYF. V gene TRBV7-2 combines with J gene TRBJ2-7; 8 bases are shared with TRBD2. Losses at the gene ends were 2 bases for V and 5 bases for J; bases not matched to a gene: 5. The CDR3 spans 14 residues. Germline V gene lookup returns CDR1 SGHTA and CDR2 FQGNSA.

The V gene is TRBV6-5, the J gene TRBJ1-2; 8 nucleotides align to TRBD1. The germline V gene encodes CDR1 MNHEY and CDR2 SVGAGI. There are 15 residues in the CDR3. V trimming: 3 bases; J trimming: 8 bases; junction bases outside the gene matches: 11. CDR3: CASSYTRTGKGGYTF. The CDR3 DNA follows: TGTGCCAGCAGTTATACGAGGACAGGGAAGGGAGGCTACACCTTC.

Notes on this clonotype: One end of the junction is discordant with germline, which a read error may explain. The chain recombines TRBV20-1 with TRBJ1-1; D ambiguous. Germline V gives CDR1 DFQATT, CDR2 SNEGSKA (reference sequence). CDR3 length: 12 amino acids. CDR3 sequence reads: CSARVGDTDAFF. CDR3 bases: TGCAGTGCTAGGGTGGGTGACACTGACGCTTTCTTT.

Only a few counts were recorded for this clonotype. The CDR3: CASSVPNTGELFF. The CDR3, as DNA: TGTGCCAGCAGTGTACCAAACACCGGGGAGCTGTTTTTT. The V gene is TRBV6-1, the J gene TRBJ2-2, with no clear D. This CDR3 is 13 amino acids long. CDR1 is MNHNS and CDR2 is SASEGT in the germline V gene. V lost 4 bases and J lost 2, with 5 bases in between.

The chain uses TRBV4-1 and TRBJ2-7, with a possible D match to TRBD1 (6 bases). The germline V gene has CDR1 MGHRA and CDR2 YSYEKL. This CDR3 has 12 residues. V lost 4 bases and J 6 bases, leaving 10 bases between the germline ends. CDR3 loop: CASSLQGREQYF. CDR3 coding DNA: TGCGCCAGCAGCCTACAGGGTCGCGAGCAGTACTTC.

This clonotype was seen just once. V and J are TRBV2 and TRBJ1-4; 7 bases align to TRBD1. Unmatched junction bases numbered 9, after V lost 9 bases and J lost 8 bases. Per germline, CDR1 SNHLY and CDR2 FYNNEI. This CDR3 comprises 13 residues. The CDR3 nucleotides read TGTGCCAGTCAGACAGGGTCTCAGGAAAAACTGTTTTTT. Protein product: CASQTGSQEKLFF.

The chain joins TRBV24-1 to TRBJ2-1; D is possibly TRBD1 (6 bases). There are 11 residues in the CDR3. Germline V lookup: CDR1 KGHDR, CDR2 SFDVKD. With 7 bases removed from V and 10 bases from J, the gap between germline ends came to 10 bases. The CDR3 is CATRDGTEQFF. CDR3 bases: TGTGCCACCAGAGACGGGACAGAGCAGTTCTTC.

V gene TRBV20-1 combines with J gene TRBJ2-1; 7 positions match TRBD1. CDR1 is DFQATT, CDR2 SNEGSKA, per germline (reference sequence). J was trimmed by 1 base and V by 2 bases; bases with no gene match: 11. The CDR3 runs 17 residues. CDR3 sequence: CSARLVTGARSYNEQFF. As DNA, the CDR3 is TGCAGTGCTAGACTAGTAACAGGGGCAAGGTCCTACAATGAGCAGTTCTTC.

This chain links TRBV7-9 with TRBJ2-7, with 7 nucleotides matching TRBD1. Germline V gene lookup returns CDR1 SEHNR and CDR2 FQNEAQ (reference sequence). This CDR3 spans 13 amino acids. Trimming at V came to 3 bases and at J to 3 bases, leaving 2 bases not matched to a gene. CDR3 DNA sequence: TGTGCCAGCAGCTTTGACAGGGACTACGAGCAGTACTTC. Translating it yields CASSFDRDYEQYF.

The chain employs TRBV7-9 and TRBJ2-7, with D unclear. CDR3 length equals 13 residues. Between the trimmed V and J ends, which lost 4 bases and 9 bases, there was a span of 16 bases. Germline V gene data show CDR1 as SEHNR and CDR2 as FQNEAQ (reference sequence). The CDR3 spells CASSSTVSGRQYF. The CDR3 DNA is TGTGCCAGCAGCTCAACCGTTTCGGGTCGGCAGTACTTC.

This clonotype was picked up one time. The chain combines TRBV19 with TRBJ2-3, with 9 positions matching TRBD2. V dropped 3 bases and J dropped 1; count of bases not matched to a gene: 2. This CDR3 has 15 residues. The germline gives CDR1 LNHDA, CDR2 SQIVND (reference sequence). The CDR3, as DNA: TGTGCCAGTAGTATCTCTAGCGGGGGCACAGATACGCAGTATTTT. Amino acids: CASSISSGGTDTQYF.

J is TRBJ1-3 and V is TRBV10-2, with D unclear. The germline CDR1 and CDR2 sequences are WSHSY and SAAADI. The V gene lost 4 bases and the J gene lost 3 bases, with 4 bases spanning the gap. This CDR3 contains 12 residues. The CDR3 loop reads CASSAVGNTIYF. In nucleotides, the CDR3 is TGCGCCAGCAGTGCAGTTGGAAACACCATATATTTT.

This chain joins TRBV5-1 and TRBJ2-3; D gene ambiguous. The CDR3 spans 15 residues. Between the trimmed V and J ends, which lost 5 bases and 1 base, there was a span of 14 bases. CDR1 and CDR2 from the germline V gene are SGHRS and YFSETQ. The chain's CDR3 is CASSPSPTRTDTQYF. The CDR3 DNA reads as TGCGCCAGCAGTCCCTCTCCGACGCGCACAGATACGCAGTATTTT.

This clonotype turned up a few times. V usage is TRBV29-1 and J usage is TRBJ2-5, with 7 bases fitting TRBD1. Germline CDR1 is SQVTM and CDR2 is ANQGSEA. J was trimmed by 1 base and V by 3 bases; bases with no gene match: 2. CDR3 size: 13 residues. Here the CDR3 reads CSVDGDSQETQYF. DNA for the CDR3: TGCAGCGTTGACGGGGACAGCCAAGAGACCCAGTACTTC.

The CDR3 region has the DNA TGTGCCAGCAGTCGCGGCCAAGCGGTGACAGATACGCAGTATTTT. This translates into CASSRGQAVTDTQYF. V and J are TRBV2 and TRBJ2-3; the D gene is possibly TRBD2 (5 bases). CDR1 SNHLY and CDR2 FYNNEI come from the germline V gene. The V end lost 5 bases, the J end lost 3 bases, and 15 bases lay between the germline ends. The CDR3 spans 15 residues.

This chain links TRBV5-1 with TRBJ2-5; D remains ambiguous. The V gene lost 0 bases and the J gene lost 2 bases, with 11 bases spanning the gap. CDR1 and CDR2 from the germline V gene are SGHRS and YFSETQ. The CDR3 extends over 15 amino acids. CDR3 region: CASSLEDGYQETQYF. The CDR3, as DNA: TGCGCCAGCAGCTTGGAGGACGGGTATCAAGAGACCCAGTACTTC.

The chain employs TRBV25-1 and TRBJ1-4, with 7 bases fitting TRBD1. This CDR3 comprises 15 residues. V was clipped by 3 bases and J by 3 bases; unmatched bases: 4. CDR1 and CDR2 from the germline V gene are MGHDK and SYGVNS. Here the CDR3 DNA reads TGTGCCAGCAGTGACCCGACAGGGTCTAATGAAAAACTGTTTTTT. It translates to CASSDPTGSNEKLFF. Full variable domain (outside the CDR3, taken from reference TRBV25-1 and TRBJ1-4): EADIYQTPRYLVIGTGKKITLECSQTMGHDKMYWYQQDPGMELHLIHYSYGVNSTEKGDLSSESTVSRIRTEHFPLTLESARPSHTSQYLCASSDPTGSNEKLFFGSGTQLSVL.

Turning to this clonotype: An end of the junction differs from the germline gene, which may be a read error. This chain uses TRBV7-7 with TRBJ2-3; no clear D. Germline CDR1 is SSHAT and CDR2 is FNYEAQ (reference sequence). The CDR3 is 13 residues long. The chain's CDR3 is CASSLAIADTQYF. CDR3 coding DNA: TGTGCTAGCAGCTTAGCAATCGCAGATACGCAGTATTTT.

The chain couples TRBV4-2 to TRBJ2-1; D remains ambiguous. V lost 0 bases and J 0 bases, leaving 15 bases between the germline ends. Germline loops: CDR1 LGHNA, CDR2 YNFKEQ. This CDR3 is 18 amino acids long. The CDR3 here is CASSQDSFTIASYNEQFF. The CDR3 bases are TGTGCCAGCAGCCAAGACTCTTTTACCATAGCCTCCTACAATGAGCAGTTCTTC.

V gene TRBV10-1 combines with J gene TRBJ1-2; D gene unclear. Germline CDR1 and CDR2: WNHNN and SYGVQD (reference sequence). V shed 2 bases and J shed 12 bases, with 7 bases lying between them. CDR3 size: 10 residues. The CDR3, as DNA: TGCGCCAGCAGTGAGGTCGGAAACACCTTC. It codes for CASSEVGNTF.

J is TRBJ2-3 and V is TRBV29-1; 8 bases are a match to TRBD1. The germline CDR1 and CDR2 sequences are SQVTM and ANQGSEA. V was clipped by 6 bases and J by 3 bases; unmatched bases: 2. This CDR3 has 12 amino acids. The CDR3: CSVDRGTDTQYF. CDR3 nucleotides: TGCAGCGTCGACAGGGGAACAGATACGCAGTATTTT.

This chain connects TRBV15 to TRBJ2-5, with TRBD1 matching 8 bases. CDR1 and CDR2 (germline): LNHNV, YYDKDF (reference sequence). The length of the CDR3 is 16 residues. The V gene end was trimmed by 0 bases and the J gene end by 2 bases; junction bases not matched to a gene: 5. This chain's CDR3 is CATSRETGAEQETQYF. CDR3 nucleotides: TGTGCCACCAGCAGAGAGACAGGGGCAGAGCAAGAGACCCAGTACTTC.

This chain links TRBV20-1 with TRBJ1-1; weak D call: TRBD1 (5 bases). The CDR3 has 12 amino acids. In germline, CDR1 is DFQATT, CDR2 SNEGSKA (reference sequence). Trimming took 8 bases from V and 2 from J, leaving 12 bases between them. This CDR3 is CSTKDSNTEAFF. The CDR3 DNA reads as TGCAGTACCAAAGACAGTAACACTGAAGCTTTCTTT.